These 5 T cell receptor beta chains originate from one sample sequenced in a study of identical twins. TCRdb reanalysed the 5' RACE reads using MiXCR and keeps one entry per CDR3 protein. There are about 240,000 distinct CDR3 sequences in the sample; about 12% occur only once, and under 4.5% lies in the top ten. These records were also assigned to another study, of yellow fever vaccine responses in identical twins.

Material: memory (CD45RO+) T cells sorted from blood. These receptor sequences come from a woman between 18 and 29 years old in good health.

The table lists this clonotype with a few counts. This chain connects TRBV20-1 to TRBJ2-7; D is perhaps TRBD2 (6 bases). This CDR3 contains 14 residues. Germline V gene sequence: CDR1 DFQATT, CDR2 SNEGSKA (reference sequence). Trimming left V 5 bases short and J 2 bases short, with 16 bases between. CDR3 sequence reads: CSAVRGKQTYEQYF. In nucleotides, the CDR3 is TGCAGTGCTGTCCGGGGGAAGCAAACCTACGAGCAGTACTTC.

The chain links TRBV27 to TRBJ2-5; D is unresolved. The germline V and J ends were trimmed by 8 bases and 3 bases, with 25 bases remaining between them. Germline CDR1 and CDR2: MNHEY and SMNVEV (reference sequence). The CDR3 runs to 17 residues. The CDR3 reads CASGPLFGYQGKETQYF. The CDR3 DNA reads TGTGCCAGCGGCCCCCTCTTCGGCTACCAAGGCAAAGAGACCCAGTACTTC.

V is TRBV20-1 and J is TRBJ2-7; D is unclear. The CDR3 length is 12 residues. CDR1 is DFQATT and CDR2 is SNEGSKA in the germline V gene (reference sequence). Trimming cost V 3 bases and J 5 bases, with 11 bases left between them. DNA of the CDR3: TGCAGTGCTAGCCGCCAGCTCCACGAGCAGTACTTC. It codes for CSASRQLHEQYF.

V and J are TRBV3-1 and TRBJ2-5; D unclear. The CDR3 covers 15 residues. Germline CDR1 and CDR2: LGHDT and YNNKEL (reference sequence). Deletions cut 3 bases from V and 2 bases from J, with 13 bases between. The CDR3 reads CASSHSDSRQETQYF. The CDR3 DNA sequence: TGTGCCAGCAGCCATTCCGATTCAAGGCAAGAGACCCAGTACTTC.

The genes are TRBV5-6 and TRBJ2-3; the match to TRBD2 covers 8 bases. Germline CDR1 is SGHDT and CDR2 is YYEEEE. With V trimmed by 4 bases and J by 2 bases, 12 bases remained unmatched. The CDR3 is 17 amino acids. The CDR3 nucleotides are TGTGCCAGCAGCACCACCGGGGCGGGGGGATACACAGATACGCAGTATTTT. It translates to CASSTTGAGGYTDTQYF.